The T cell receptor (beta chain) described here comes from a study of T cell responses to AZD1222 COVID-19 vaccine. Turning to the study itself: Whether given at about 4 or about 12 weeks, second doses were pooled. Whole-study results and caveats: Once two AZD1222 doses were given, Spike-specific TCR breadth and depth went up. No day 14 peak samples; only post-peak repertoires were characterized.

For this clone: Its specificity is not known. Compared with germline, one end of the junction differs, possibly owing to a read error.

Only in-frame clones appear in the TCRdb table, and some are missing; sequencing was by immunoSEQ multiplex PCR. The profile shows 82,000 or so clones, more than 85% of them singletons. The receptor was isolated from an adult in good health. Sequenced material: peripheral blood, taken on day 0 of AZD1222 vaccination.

CDR3 amino acids: CASRGQPNAGELFF. The CDR3 bases are TGTGCCAGCAGGGGCCAACCGAACGCCGGGGAGCTGTTTTTT. The chain couples TRBV6-4 to TRBJ2-2, with D uncertain. Germline lookup yields CDR1 MRHNA and CDR2 SNTAGT. This CDR3 is built from 14 residues.